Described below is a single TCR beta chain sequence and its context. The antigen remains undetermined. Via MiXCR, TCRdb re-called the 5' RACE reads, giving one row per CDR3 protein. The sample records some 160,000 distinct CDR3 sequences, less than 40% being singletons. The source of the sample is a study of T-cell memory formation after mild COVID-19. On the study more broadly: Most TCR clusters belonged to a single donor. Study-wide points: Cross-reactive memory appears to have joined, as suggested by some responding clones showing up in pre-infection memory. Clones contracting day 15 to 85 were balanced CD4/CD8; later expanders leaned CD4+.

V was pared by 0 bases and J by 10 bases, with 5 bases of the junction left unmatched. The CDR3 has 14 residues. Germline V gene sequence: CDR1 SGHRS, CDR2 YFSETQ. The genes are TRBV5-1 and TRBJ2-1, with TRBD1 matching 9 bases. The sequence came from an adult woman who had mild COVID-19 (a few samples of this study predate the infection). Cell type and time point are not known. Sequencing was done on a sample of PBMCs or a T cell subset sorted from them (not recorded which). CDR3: CASSLADRGWEQFF. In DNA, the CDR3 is TGCGCCAGCAGCTTGGCTGACAGGGGGTGGGAGCAGTTCTTC.